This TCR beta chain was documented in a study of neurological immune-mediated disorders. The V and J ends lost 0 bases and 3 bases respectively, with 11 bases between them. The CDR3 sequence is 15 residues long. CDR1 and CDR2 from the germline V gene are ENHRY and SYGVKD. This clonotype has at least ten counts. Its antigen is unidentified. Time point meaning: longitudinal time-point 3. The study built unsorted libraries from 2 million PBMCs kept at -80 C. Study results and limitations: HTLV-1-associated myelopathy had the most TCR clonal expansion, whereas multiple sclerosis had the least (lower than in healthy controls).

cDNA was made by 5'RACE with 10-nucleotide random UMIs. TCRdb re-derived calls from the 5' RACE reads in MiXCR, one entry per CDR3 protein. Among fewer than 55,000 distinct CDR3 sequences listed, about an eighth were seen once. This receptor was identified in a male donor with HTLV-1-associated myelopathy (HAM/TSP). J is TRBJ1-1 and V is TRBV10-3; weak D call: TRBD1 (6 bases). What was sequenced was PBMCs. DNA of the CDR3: TGTGCCATCAGTGAGTCAGGGGGGCGGGACACTGAAGCTTTCTTT. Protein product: CAISESGGRDTEAFF.